What follows are 23 T cell receptor beta chains derived from one specimen sequenced in a study of shared clonotypes between healthy human individuals. Sequencing was performed with immunoSEQ multiplex PCR; in TCRdb, only in-frame clones are kept and a portion is missing. The sample lists more than 1,200,000 clones; just under 99% were seen once. Sequencing input: naive CD4+ T cells sorted from blood. The subset: CD45RA+ positively selected. The origin of the receptors is a man aged 25 to 40 in good health.

Comments on this clone: Other DNA sequences in the same sample also yield this CDR3. V usage is TRBV28 and J usage is TRBJ2-2, with D hard to call. Germline V gene lookup returns CDR1 MDHEN and CDR2 SYDVKM. The germline V and J ends were trimmed by 3 bases and 1 base, with 3 bases remaining between them. There are 13 residues in the CDR3. Here the CDR3 reads CASSFRNTGELFF. DNA of the CDR3: TGTGCCAGCAGTTTCAGGAACACCGGGGAGCTGTTTTTT.

The chain joins TRBV4-3 to TRBJ2-1, with D maybe TRBD2 (5 bases). V was shortened by 0 bases and J by 0 bases, with 9 bases between the two germline ends. CDR3 length: 16 amino acids. Germline CDR1 and CDR2: LGHNA and YSLEER. The chain's CDR3 is CASSQDRGSSYNEQFF. CDR3 nucleotides: TGCGCCAGCAGCCAAGATCGGGGAAGCTCCTACAATGAGCAGTTCTTC.

The V gene is TRBV27, the J gene TRBJ2-1, with 14 positions matching TRBD2. Per germline, CDR1 MNHEY and CDR2 SMNVEV (reference sequence). J was trimmed by 6 bases and V by 4 bases; bases with no gene match: 8. This CDR3 has 17 amino acids. The CDR3 DNA sequence: TGTGCCAGCAGTTCATCCCCGGGACTAGCGGGAGTCAATGAGCAGTTCTTC. Translating gives CASSSSPGLAGVNEQFF.

The chain carries TRBV4-3 and TRBJ1-2; 9 bases are shared with TRBD1. The CDR3 consists of 20 residues. Germline assignment: CDR1 LGHNA and CDR2 YSLEER. J lost 5 bases, V lost 2 bases, and 21 bases had no gene match. CDR3 sequence: CASSQRTPGQGIRTLYGYTF. In nucleotides, the CDR3 is TGCGCCAGCAGCCAACGGACCCCGGGACAGGGAATAAGAACCCTATATGGCTACACCTTC.

This chain links TRBV5-1 with TRBJ1-1; weak D call: TRBD1 (5 bases). The length of the CDR3 is 15 residues. Germline loops: CDR1 SGHRS, CDR2 YFSETQ. V was cut by 5 bases and J by 4 bases, with 18 bases left in between. The CDR3 DNA is TGCGCCAGCAGTGGGGGATCAGGGTGGAGCACTGAAGCTTTCTTT. Translating it yields CASSGGSGWSTEAFF.

J is TRBJ2-7 and V is TRBV11-2; no reliable D call. Trimming shortened V by 1 base and J by 0 bases, and 13 bases separated the two germline ends. CDR3 size: 16 residues. Germline V gene lookup returns CDR1 SGHAT and CDR2 FQNNGV. Written as DNA, the CDR3 is TGTGCCAGCAGCTTAGGTAGGACGGCAATCTCCTACGAGCAGTACTTC. It translates to CASSLGRTAISYEQYF. Variable domain in full (rest from reference TRBV11-2 and TRBJ2-7): EAGVAQSPRYKIIEKRQSVAFWCNPISGHATLYWYQQILGQGPKLLIQFQNNGVVDDSQLPKDRFSAERLKGVDSTLKIQPAKLEDSAVYLCASSLGRTAISYEQYFGPGTRLTVT.

The gene calls are TRBV6-6 and TRBJ2-3; the D is unclear. Per germline, CDR1 MNHNY and CDR2 SVGAGI (reference sequence). With 0 bases removed from V and 1 base from J, the gap between germline ends came to 11 bases. The CDR3 extends over 16 amino acids. This CDR3 is CASSYSGFSRTDTQYF. The CDR3, as DNA: TGTGCCAGCAGTTACTCGGGGTTCTCCCGCACAGATACGCAGTATTTT.

The rearrangement uses TRBV9 and TRBJ2-2; 7 bases are shared with TRBD1. This CDR3 is built from 16 residues. CDR1 is SGDLS, CDR2 YYNGEE, per germline. V was clipped by 1 base and J by 5 bases; unmatched bases: 8. The CDR3 loop reads CASSVLGTVRTGELFF. CDR3 coding DNA: TGTGCCAGCAGCGTATTGGGGACAGTCAGAACCGGGGAGCTGTTTTTT.

The rearrangement joins TRBV28 to TRBJ2-3; D is ambiguous. The CDR3 is 15 amino acids. The germline V and J ends were trimmed by 5 bases and 2 bases, with 14 bases remaining between them. Looked up from germline, CDR1 is MDHEN and CDR2 is SYDVKM. The CDR3 loop is CASSTLGGNTDTQYF. CDR3 coding DNA: TGTGCCAGCAGTACACTCGGCGGAAACACAGATACGCAGTATTTT.

The CDR3 loop is CSAHETQYF. The CDR3 bases are TGCAGTGCGCACGAGACCCAGTACTTC. The chain uses TRBV20-1 and TRBJ2-5; D is unresolved. V was cut by 6 bases and J by 5 bases, with 4 bases left in between. Germline V gives CDR1 DFQATT, CDR2 SNEGSKA (reference sequence). There are 9 residues in the CDR3.

As for this clone: Other DNA sequences in the same sample also yield this CDR3. In DNA form, the CDR3 reads TGCGCCAGCAGCTTGTCGGCTAGCACAGATACGCAGTATTTT. It is translated as CASSLSASTDTQYF. The rearrangement joins TRBV5-1 to TRBJ2-3; D gene uncertain. Germline V gene lookup returns CDR1 SGHRS and CDR2 YFSETQ. The germline V and J ends were trimmed by 1 base and 0 bases, with 6 bases remaining between them. CDR3 length: 14 amino acids.

This clone was seen once. This rearrangement joins TRBV18 to TRBJ2-7, with TRBD2 identical over 15 bases. Looked up from germline, CDR1 is KGHSH and CDR2 is LQKENI. Trimming took 3 bases from V and 4 from J; bases not matched to a gene: 10. The CDR3 has 18 amino acids. CDR3 region: CASSPISGTSGRLYEQYF. CDR3 coding DNA: TGTGCCAGCTCACCCATTAGTGGGACTAGCGGGAGGTTGTACGAGCAGTACTTC. Full variable domain (rest looked up from reference TRBV18 and TRBJ2-7): NAGVMQNPRHLVRRRGQEARLRCSPMKGHSHVYWYRQLPEEGLKFMVYLQKENIIDESGMPKERFSAEFPKEGPSILRIQQVVRGDSAAYFCASSPISGTSGRLYEQYFGPGTRLTVT.

The chain recombines TRBV15 with TRBJ2-6; no definite D call. The CDR3 has 17 amino acids. Trimming took 0 bases from V and 2 from J, leaving 11 bases between them. In germline, CDR1 is LNHNV, CDR2 YYDKDF (reference sequence). The CDR3 coding sequence is TGTGCCACCAGCAGAGATACCAGAAATGCTGGGGCCAACGTCCTGACTTTC. Amino acids: CATSRDTRNAGANVLTF.

This clone was detected once. The J gene is TRBJ2-1, the V gene TRBV12-5, with D possibly being TRBD2 (6 bases). CDR3 length equals 14 residues. V was cut by 5 bases and J by 8 bases, with 16 bases left in between. Germline V CDR1 and CDR2: LGHNT, FRNRAP. The CDR3 coding sequence is TGTGCTAGTGGTCCTGGGACTCGTTTCCATGAGCAGTTCTTC. This codes for CASGPGTRFHEQFF.

J is TRBJ1-1 and V is TRBV4-1, with TRBD1 as a possible D gene (6 bases). CDR1 is MGHRA and CDR2 is YSYEKL in the germline V gene. Deletions cut 0 bases from V and 0 bases from J, with 17 bases between. This CDR3 comprises 18 residues. The CDR3 spells CASSQDRGAKRLNTEAFF. In DNA form, the CDR3 reads TGCGCCAGCAGCCAAGATCGGGGGGCTAAGCGGCTGAACACTGAAGCTTTCTTT.

The chain couples TRBV19 to TRBJ1-5; 8 nucleotides match TRBD1. The CDR3 consists of 17 residues. The V segment lost 5 bases and the J segment 7 bases; nucleotides outside the gene matches: 16. Germline CDR1 reads LNHDA; CDR2 reads SQIVND (reference sequence). CDR3 DNA sequence: TGTGCCAGTAGTCCACACAGGGGGGGAGATCGGGGACAGCCCCAGCATTTT. Translated: CASSPHRGGDRGQPQHF.

The chain couples TRBV7-2 to TRBJ2-2; 7 bases map to TRBD1. The ends lost 3 bases at V and 0 bases at J; junction bases unmatched: 4. This CDR3 contains 16 residues. Germline V gene sequence: CDR1 SGHTA, CDR2 FQGNSA. The CDR3 DNA is TGTGCCAGCAGCTTCGGACAGGCAACGAACACCGGGGAGCTGTTTTTT. This gives the protein CASSFGQATNTGELFF. Complete variable domain (other parts from reference TRBV7-2 and TRBJ2-2): GAGVSQSPSNKVTEKGKDVELRCDPISGHTALYWYRQSLGQGLEFLIYFQGNSAPDKSGLPSDRFSAERTGGSVSTLTIQRTQQEDSAVYLCASSFGQATNTGELFFGEGSRLTVL.

The chain employs TRBV2 and TRBJ2-2; unclear D gene. CDR1 is SNHLY and CDR2 is FYNNEI in the germline V gene. The CDR3 is 11 residues long. Trimming removed 7 bases from V and 6 bases from J, with 6 bases in between. DNA of the CDR3: TGTGCCAGCATTATGTCCGGGGAGCTGTTTTTT. It codes for CASIMSGELFF. The complete variable domain, with remaining parts taken from reference TRBV2 and TRBJ2-2, reads EPEVTQTPSHQVTQMGQEVILRCVPISNHLYFYWYRQILGQKVEFLVSFYNNEISEKSEIFDDQFSVERPDGSNFTLKIRSTKLEDSAMYFCASIMSGELFFGEGSRLTVL.

The count of this clone is one. J is TRBJ1-1 and V is TRBV6-1; 11 positions agree with TRBD1. J gave up 8 bases and V 0 bases, and 5 bases lay outside the gene matches. CDR1 MNHNS and CDR2 SASEGT come from the germline V gene. The CDR3 totals 15 residues. This CDR3 reads CASSEAGTGGGEAFF. The CDR3 DNA reads as TGTGCCAGCAGTGAAGCGGGGACAGGGGGAGGAGAAGCTTTCTTT.

The CDR3 region has the DNA TGTGCCAGCACACAGGGCGTCACTGAAGCTTTCTTT. This encodes CASTQGVTEAFF. The chain links TRBV28 to TRBJ1-1; maybe TRBD1 (6 bases). The germline V gene has CDR1 MDHEN and CDR2 SYDVKM. The CDR3 length is 12 residues. With 7 bases removed from V and 4 bases from J, the gap between germline ends came to 10 bases.

The count of this clone is one. The V gene is TRBV7-9, the J gene TRBJ1-1, with D uncertain. V lost 3 bases and J 4 bases, leaving 15 bases between the germline ends. There are 15 residues in the CDR3. Germline V gives CDR1 SEHNR, CDR2 FQNEAQ (reference sequence). CDR3 region: CASSFSITAGTEAFF. CDR3 coding DNA: TGTGCCAGCAGCTTCTCGATCACGGCGGGCACTGAAGCTTTCTTT.

The chain combines TRBV9 with TRBJ2-5, with D possibly being TRBD1 or TRBD2 (5 bases each). The V and J ends lost 4 bases and 0 bases respectively, with 16 bases between them. Germline-derived CDR1 and CDR2 are SGDLS and YYNGEE. CDR3 length: 16 amino acids. The DNA of the CDR3 is TGTGCCAGCAGCCCACGTTCAGGGAGCTACCAAGAGACCCAGTACTTC. Protein product: CASSPRSGSYQETQYF.

A single count supports this clone. This sequence joins TRBV15 and TRBJ1-2; the D gene is possibly TRBD1 (5 bases). The CDR3 length is 15 residues. In germline, CDR1 is LNHNV, CDR2 YYDKDF (reference sequence). Trimming removed 0 bases from V and 5 bases from J, with 13 bases in between. Here the CDR3 reads CATSRDPGDVYGYTF. As DNA, the CDR3 is TGTGCCACCAGCAGAGATCCGGGGGACGTTTATGGCTACACCTTC.